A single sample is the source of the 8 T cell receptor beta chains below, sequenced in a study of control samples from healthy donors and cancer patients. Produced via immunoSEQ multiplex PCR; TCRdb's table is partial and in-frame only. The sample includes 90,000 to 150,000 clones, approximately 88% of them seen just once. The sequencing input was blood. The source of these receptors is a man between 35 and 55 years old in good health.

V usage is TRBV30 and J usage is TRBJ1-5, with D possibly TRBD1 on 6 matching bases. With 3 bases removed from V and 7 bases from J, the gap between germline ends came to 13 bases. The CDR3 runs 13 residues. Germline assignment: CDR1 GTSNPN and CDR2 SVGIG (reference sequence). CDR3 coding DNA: TGTGCCTGGAGCCTACAGGGATTCCAGCCCCAGCATTTT. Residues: CAWSLQGFQPQHF.

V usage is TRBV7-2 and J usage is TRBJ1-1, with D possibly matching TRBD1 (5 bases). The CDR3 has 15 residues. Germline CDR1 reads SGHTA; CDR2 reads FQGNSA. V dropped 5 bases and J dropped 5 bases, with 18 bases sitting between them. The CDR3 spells CASSPRVPGMTEAFF. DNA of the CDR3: TGTGCCAGCAGCCCCAGGGTTCCAGGGATGACTGAAGCTTTCTTT.

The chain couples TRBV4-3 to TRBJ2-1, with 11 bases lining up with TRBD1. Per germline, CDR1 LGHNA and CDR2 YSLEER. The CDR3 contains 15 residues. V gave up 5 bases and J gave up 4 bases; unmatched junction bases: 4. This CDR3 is CASSSGTGGYNEQFF. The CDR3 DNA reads TGCGCCAGCAGCTCCGGGACAGGGGGTTACAATGAGCAGTTCTTC.

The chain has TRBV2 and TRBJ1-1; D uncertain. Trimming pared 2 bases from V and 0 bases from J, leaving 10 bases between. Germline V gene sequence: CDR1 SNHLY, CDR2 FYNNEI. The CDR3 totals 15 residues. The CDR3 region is CASSERASVNTEAFF. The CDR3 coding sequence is TGTGCCAGCAGTGAAAGGGCGTCGGTGAACACTGAAGCTTTCTTT.

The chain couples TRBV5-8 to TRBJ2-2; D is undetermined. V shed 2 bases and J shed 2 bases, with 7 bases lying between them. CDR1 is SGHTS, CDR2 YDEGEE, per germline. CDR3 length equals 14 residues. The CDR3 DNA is TGTGCCAGCAGCTTCGGCAGAAACACCGGGGAGCTGTTTTTT. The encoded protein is CASSFGRNTGELFF.

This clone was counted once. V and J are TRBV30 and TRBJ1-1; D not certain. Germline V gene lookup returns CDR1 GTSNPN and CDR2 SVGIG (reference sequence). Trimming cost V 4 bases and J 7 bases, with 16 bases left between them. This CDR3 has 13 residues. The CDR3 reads CAWTGKTRVEAFF. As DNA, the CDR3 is TGTGCCTGGACCGGAAAGACACGGGTTGAAGCTTTCTTT.

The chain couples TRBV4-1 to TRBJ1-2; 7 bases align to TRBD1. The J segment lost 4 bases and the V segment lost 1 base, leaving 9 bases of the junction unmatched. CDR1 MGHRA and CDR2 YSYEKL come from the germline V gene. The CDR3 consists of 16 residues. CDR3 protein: CASSQVDQGGIYGYTF. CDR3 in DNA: TGCGCCAGCAGCCAAGTTGATCAGGGGGGGATCTATGGCTACACCTTC.

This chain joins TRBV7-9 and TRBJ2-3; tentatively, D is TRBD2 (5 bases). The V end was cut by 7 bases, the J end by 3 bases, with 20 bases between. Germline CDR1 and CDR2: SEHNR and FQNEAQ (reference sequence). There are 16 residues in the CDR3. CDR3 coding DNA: TGTGCCAGCAAACCTGTTGCGGACTGGCTTACAGATACGCAGTATTTT. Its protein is CASKPVADWLTDTQYF.